Listed here is a single T cell receptor beta chain. This specimen comes from a study of shared T cell receptors in the human thymus. The germline gives CDR1 KGHSH, CDR2 LQKENI. J was trimmed by 2 bases and V by 5 bases; bases with no gene match: 11. The CDR3 has 17 residues. The data were produced by immunoSEQ multiplex PCR, yet TCRdb's version contains in-frame clones alone and is incomplete. This sample has hundreds of thousands of clones, with 70% to 90% found just once. The sample was also reused in another study, on human thymus T cells.

The sequence was obtained from a boy younger than two with a congenital heart defect. The V and J genes are TRBV18 and TRBJ2-5, with TRBD1 identical over 10 bases. Sequencing was carried out using thymocytes. The chain's CDR3 is CASSSHGQGVVQETQYF. The CDR3 DNA reads as TGTGCCAGCTCATCTCACGGACAGGGGGTCGTTCAAGAGACCCAGTACTTC. The variable domain in full, with the rest retrieved from reference TRBV18 and TRBJ2-5, is NAGVMQNPRHLVRRRGQEARLRCSPMKGHSHVYWYRQLPEEGLKFMVYLQKENIIDESGMPKERFSAEFPKEGPSILRIQQVVRGDSAAYFCASSSHGQGVVQETQYFGPGTRLLVL.